This T cell receptor beta chain stems from a study of human T cells and chemical hapten exposure. The table lists this clonotype with many counts. The antigen is not known. Via MiXCR, TCRdb re-called the RACE reads, giving one row per CDR3 protein. The profile shows about 81,000 distinct CDR3 sequences, under 9% of them singletons. Described time point: patch test 1, 2 weeks after DPC sensitization. Treatment of the sample: therapeutic diphenylcyclopropenone sensitization with weekly scalp DPC. Points from the study as a whole: Healthy individuals' immune responses may differ from those of donors, who had alopecia.

The germline gives CDR1 SGHRS, CDR2 YFSETQ. The CDR3 covers 14 residues. Trimming left V 0 bases short and J 8 bases short, with 12 bases between. This chain uses TRBV5-1 with TRBJ2-1; either TRBD1 or TRBD2 may supply D (5 bases each). The sequence was collected from a woman aged 25 to 45 with alopecia areata. Some clones in this sample may be carry-over from other donors' samples. The starting material was whole blood, obtained in connection with sensitization to the hapten diphenylcyclopropenone (DPC). The CDR3 sequence is CASSLAGGSDEQFF. The CDR3, as DNA: TGCGCCAGCAGCTTGGCTGGGGGTTCGGATGAGCAGTTCTTC.